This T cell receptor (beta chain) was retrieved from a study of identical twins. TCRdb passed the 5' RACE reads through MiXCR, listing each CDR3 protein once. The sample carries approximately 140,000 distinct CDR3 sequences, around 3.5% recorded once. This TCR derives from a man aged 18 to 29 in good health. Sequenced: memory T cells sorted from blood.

CDR3 bases: TGTGCCAGCAGCCCGAGGCCGAGGACGCTGTACGAGCAGTACTTC. The encoded protein is CASSPRPRTLYEQYF. The chain carries TRBV7-6 and TRBJ2-7; D unresolved. Germline V CDR1 and CDR2: SGHVS, FNYEAQ. The length of the CDR3 is 15 residues. Trimming cost V 5 bases and J 4 bases, with 18 bases left between them.